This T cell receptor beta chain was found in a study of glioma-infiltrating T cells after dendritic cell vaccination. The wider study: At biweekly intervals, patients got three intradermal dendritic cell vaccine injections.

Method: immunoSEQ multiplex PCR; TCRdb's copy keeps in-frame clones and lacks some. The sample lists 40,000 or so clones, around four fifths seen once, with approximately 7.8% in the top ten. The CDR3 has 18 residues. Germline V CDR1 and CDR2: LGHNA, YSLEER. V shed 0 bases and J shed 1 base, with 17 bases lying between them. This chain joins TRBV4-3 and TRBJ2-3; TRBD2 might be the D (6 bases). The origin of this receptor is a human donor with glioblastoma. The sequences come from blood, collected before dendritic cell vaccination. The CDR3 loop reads CASSQDWEASLGTDTQYF. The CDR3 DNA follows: TGCGCCAGCAGCCAAGATTGGGAGGCTAGCCTTGGCACAGATACGCAGTATTTT.